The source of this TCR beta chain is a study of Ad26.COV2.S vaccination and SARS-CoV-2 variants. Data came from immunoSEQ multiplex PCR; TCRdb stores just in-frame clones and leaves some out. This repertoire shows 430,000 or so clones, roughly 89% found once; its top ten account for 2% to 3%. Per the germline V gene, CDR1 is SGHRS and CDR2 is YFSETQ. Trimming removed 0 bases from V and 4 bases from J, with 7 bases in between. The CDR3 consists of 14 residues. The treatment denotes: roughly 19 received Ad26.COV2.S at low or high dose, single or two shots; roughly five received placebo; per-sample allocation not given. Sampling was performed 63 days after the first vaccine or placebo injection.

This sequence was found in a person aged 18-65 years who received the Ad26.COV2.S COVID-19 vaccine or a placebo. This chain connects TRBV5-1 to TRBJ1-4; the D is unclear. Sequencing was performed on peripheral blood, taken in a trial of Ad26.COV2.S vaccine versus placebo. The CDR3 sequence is CASSLAQNNEKLFF. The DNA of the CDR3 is TGCGCCAGCAGCTTGGCCCAGAATAATGAAAAACTGTTTTTT.